The 17 T cell receptor beta chains in this list originate from one sample, sequenced in a study of shared clonotypes between healthy human individuals. Libraries were prepared by immunoSEQ multiplex PCR; TCRdb keeps only in-frame clonotypes and omits some of them. Among 1,400,000 or so clones listed, 98% to 99% were seen once. The sequenced sample was naive CD4+ T cells sorted from blood. The sample's subset: CD45RA+ positively selected. These receptors all come from a man aged 30 to 39 in good health.

The chain employs TRBV19 and TRBJ2-7; D perhaps matches TRBD2 (6 bases). CDR1 and CDR2 from the germline V gene are LNHDA and SQIVND (reference sequence). V was shortened by 4 bases and J by 0 bases, with 10 bases between the two germline ends. There are 14 residues in the CDR3. The CDR3 nucleotides read TGTGCCAGTAGTAGACGGGAGACCTCCTACGAGCAGTACTTC. Protein product: CASSRRETSYEQYF.

The CDR3 reads CATSSPPVTYEQYF. The CDR3 DNA reads TGTGCCACCAGCAGCCCCCCGGTTACCTACGAGCAGTACTTC. V usage is TRBV15 and J usage is TRBJ2-7; D unclear. This CDR3 region has 14 residues. In germline, CDR1 is LNHNV, CDR2 YYDKDF (reference sequence). Trimming took 3 bases from V and 2 from J, leaving 11 bases between them. The full variable domain, in which reference TRBV15 and TRBJ2-7 provide the parts outside the CDR3, is DAMVIQNPRYQVTQFGKPVTLSCSQTLNHNVMYWYQQKSSQAPKLLFHYYDKDFNNEADTPDNFQSRRPNTSFCFLDIRSPGLGDTAMYLCATSSPPVTYEQYFGPGTRLTVT.

The chain links TRBV11-1 to TRBJ1-2; no clear D. The CDR3 loop spans 15 amino acids. Germline CDR1 and CDR2: SGHAT and FQDESV (reference sequence). V dropped 0 bases and J dropped 0 bases, with 8 bases sitting between them. The CDR3 region is CASSLAPGTNYGYTF. The CDR3 nucleotides are TGTGCCAGCAGCTTAGCGCCGGGGACTAACTATGGCTACACCTTC.

This clone was counted once. The rearrangement links TRBV4-1 to TRBJ2-7; possibly TRBD1 or TRBD2 for D (6 bases each). The V gene's germline CDR1 is MGHRA and CDR2 YSYEKL. V gave up 1 base and J gave up 5 bases, with 18 bases separating them. The CDR3 contains 16 residues. In DNA form, the CDR3 reads TGCGCCAGCAGCCAAGCGGGGATGGGGGGCAGAGACGAGCAGTACTTC. This translates into CASSQAGMGGRDEQYF.

The V and J genes are TRBV5-1 and TRBJ2-5; D not resolved. The CDR3 sequence is 13 residues long. The ends were cut back, 0 bases at V and 3 bases at J, with 6 bases in the middle. The germline V gene has CDR1 SGHRS and CDR2 YFSETQ. The CDR3 DNA sequence: TGCGCCAGCAGCTTGGGCATCGAAGAGACCCAGTACTTC. Translating gives CASSLGIEETQYF.

A single count supports this clone. In nucleotides, the CDR3 is TGTGCCAGCAGCTTAGGGTCAGGGAGTACTAATGAAAAACTGTTTTTT. Its protein is CASSLGSGSTNEKLFF. V and J are TRBV7-6 and TRBJ1-4; D is possibly TRBD1 (5 bases). Trimming pared 1 base from V and 2 bases from J, leaving 11 bases between. Germline CDR1 SGHVS, CDR2 FNYEAQ. CDR3 length: 16 amino acids.

V usage is TRBV30 and J usage is TRBJ2-2; 7 bases agree with TRBD1. V was pared by 5 bases and J by 8 bases, with 8 bases of the junction left unmatched. This CDR3 contains 13 residues. Per the germline V gene, CDR1 is GTSNPN and CDR2 is SVGIG (reference sequence). The CDR3 spells CAWQGQWGGELFF. The CDR3 DNA sequence: TGTGCCTGGCAGGGACAGTGGGGAGGGGAGCTGTTTTTT.

The J gene is TRBJ2-1, the V gene TRBV12-5, with TRBD2 identical over 8 bases. This CDR3 has 19 amino acids. Germline V lookup: CDR1 LGHNT, CDR2 FRNRAP. Trimming cost V 0 bases and J 0 bases; bases outside gene matches: 10. The CDR3 region has the DNA TGTGCTAGTGGTTTGGTACACGTCGGCAGCGGGAGCTCCTACAATGAGCAGTTCTTC. It encodes CASGLVHVGSGSSYNEQFF.

CDR3 in amino acids: CASSMWQNQPQHF. The DNA for the CDR3 is TGTGCCAGTAGTATGTGGCAGAATCAGCCCCAGCATTTT. The chain has TRBV19 and TRBJ1-5; D is unclear. Germline-derived CDR1 and CDR2 are LNHDA and SQIVND (reference sequence). V was trimmed by 3 bases and J by 4 bases, leaving 7 bases between them. CDR3 length equals 13 residues.

This clone was observed once. V usage is TRBV27 and J usage is TRBJ2-7, with D perhaps matching TRBD1 (6 bases). Germline V CDR1 and CDR2: MNHEY, SMNVEV (reference sequence). The CDR3 loop spans 14 amino acids. V lost 6 bases to trimming and J lost 0 bases, with 12 bases between them. CDR3 sequence: CASRPQGSSYEQYF. Here the CDR3 DNA reads TGTGCCAGCAGGCCACAGGGCTCCTCCTACGAGCAGTACTTC.

This chain connects TRBV11-2 to TRBJ1-4, with D hard to call. Germline V gene data show CDR1 as SGHAT and CDR2 as FQNNGV. Trimming cost V 0 bases and J 12 bases, with 11 bases left between them. The CDR3 is made up of 13 amino acids. The CDR3 protein is CASSLDRRDELFF. The CDR3 coding sequence is TGTGCCAGCAGCTTAGATCGAAGAGATGAACTGTTTTTT.

The rearrangement joins TRBV5-8 to TRBJ2-2; 7 nucleotides line up with TRBD2. Trimming cost V 1 base and J 8 bases; bases outside gene matches: 11. The CDR3 totals 16 residues. The germline gives CDR1 SGHTS, CDR2 YDEGEE. CDR3 amino acids: CASSLHPSGAGGELFF. In nucleotides, the CDR3 is TGTGCCAGCAGCTTGCACCCTAGCGGAGCCGGGGGGGAGCTGTTTTTT.

For this clone: Other nucleotide sequences in the sample specify the same CDR3. The J gene is TRBJ1-1, the V gene TRBV27; 7 positions agree with TRBD1. Germline V gene data show CDR1 as MNHEY and CDR2 as SMNVEV (reference sequence). V lost 5 bases, J lost 0 bases, and 3 bases stayed unmatched. The CDR3 is 14 amino acids. The CDR3: CASSRTGLNTEAFF. CDR3 DNA: TGTGCCAGCAGTCGGACAGGTCTGAACACTGAAGCTTTCTTT.

The chain links TRBV5-4 to TRBJ2-7; 10 bases are a match to TRBD1. V lost 4 bases and J lost 5; bases outside the gene matches: 9. This CDR3 comprises 15 residues. Germline CDR1 reads SGHNT; CDR2 reads YYREEE (reference sequence). The CDR3 sequence is CASSARDRGTDEQYF. The CDR3, as DNA: TGTGCCAGCAGCGCCCGGGACAGGGGTACGGACGAGCAGTACTTC.

The chain joins TRBV2 to TRBJ1-3; TRBD1 is a possible D gene (6 bases). Germline V gives CDR1 SNHLY, CDR2 FYNNEI. Trimming took 2 bases from V and 4 from J, leaving 12 bases between them. This CDR3 contains 15 residues. CDR3 DNA sequence: TGTGCCAGCAGTGAAACCCAGGGGTCGGGAAACACCATATATTTT. This translates into CASSETQGSGNTIYF. Based on the CDR3 plus reference TRBV2 and TRBJ1-3, the full variable domain is EPEVTQTPSHQVTQMGQEVILRCVPISNHLYFYWYRQILGQKVEFLVSFYNNEISEKSEIFDDQFSVERPDGSNFTLKIRSTKLEDSAMYFCASSETQGSGNTIYFGEGSWLTVV.

This chain connects TRBV29-1 to TRBJ1-1; D gene ambiguous. V gave up 5 bases and J gave up 1 base, with 17 bases separating them. CDR1 is SQVTM and CDR2 is ANQGSEA in the germline V gene. The CDR3 extends over 15 amino acids. The CDR3 nucleotides are TGCAGCGTTTCGATCCGGCTGGATCCGAACACTGAAGCTTTCTTT. Translating it yields CSVSIRLDPNTEAFF.

J is TRBJ1-1 and V is TRBV5-4, with D unclear. The germline V and J ends were trimmed by 1 base and 6 bases, with 7 bases remaining between them. The CDR3 runs 12 residues. The germline CDR1 and CDR2 sequences are SGHNT and YYREEE (reference sequence). CDR3 nucleotide sequence: TGTGCCAGCAGCTTGCGTGACTCTGAAGCTTTCTTT. This codes for CASSLRDSEAFF.